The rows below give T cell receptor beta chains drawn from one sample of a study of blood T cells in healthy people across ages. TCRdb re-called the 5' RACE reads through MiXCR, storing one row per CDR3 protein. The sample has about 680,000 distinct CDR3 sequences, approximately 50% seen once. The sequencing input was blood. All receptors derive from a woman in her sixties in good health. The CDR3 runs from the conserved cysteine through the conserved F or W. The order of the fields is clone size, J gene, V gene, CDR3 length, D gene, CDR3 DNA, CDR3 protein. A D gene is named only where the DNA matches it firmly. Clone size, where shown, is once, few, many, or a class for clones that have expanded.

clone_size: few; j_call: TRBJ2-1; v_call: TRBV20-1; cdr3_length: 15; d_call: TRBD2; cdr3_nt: TGCAGTGCTAGACCCGGGGGGAAAATTGCGGTTGAGCAGTTCTTC; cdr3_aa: CSARPGGKIAVEQFF
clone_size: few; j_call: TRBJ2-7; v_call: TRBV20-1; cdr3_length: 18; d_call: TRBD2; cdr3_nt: TGCAGTGCAGACTACCCGGGTCCTGAGGGTAGCGGGTCCTACGAGCAGTACTTC; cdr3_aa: CSADYPGPEGSGSYEQYF
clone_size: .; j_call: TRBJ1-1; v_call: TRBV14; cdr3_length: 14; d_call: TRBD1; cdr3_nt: TGTGCCAGCAGCCAGGGGACAGGGGGCTTGATTGCTTTCTTT; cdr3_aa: CASSQGTGGLIAFF
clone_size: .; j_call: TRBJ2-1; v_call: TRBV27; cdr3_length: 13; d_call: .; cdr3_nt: TGTGCCAGCAGTTTACTTCCGGCAATTGAGCAGTTCTTC; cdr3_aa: CASSLLPAIEQFF
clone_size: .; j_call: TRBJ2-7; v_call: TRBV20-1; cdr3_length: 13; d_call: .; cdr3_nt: TGCAGTGCCTCAGGAGGGCAGTCCTACGAGCAGTACTTC; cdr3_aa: CSASGGQSYEQYF
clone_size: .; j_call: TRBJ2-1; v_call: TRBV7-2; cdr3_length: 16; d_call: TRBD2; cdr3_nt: TGTGCCAGCAGCTTATCGTCTAGCGGGGATTACAATGAGCAGTTCTTC; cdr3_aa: CASSLSSSGDYNEQFF
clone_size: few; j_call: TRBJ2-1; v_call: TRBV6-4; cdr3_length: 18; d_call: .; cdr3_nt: TGTGCCAGCGTGGTCCCGGCCTCGCGAATTAGCTCCTACAATGAGCAGTTCTTC; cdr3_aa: CASVVPASRISSYNEQFF
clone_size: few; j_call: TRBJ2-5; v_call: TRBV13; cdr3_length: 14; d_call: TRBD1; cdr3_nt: TGTGCCAGCAGCTTACGGGGACAGCAAGAGACCCAGTACTTC; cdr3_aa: CASSLRGQQETQYF
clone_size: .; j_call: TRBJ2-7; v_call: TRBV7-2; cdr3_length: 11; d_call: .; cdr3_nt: TGTGCCAGCAGCCTACAGGGCGCGCAGTACTTC; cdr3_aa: CASSLQGAQYF
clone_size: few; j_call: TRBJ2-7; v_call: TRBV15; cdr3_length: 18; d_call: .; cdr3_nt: TGTGCCACCAGCAGAGAGGTTAGCTTGGGGGCAAGCTCCTACGAGCAGTACTTC; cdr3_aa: CATSREVSLGASSYEQYF
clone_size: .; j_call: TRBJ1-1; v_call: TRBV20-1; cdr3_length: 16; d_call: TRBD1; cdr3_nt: TGCAGTGCTAGAGATCCTGGGACAGTGATGAACACTGAAGCTTTCTTT; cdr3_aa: CSARDPGTVMNTEAFF
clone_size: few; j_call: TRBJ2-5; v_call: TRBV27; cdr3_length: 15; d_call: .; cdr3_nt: TGTGCCAGCAGAGACAAGGGCCCCAATCAAGAGACCCAGTACTTC; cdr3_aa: CASRDKGPNQETQYF
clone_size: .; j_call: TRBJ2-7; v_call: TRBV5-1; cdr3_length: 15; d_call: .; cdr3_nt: TGCGCCAGCGGCTTCGGGACTCCCGGAGGGAGCGAGCAGTACTTC; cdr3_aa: CASGFGTPGGSEQYF
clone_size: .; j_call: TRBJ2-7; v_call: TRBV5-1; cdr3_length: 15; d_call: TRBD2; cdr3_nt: TGCGCCAGCAGCTTCGGTAGCGGGAGTGTCGACGAGCAGTACTTC; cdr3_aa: CASSFGSGSVDEQYF
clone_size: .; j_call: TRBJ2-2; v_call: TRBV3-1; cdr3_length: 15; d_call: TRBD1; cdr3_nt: TGTGCCAGCAGCAGAACGACAGGGATGAGCGGGGAGCTGTTTTTT; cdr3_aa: CASSRTTGMSGELFF
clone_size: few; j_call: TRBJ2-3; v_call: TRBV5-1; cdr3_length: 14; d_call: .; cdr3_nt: TGCGCCAGCAGCTCGGACTTGGGCACAGATACGCAGTATTTT; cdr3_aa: CASSSDLGTDTQYF
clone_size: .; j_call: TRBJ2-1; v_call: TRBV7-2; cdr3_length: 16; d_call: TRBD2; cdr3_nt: TGTGCCAGCAGCCCCCGCTGGACTAGCGGGAAGAATGAGCAGTTCTTC; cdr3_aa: CASSPRWTSGKNEQFF
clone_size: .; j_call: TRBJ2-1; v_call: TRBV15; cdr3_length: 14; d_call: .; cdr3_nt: TGTGCCACCAGCAGCCCTCGCTGGAAGGGTGAGCAGTTCTTC; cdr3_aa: CATSSPRWKGEQFF
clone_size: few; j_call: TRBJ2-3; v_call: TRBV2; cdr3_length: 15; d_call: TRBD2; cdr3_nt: TGTGCCAGCAGACCAAATACTAGCGGGAGTCCTACGCAGTATTTT; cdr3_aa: CASRPNTSGSPTQYF
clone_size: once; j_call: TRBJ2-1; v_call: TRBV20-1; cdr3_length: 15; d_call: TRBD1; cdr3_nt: TGCAGTGCCCCCTACCAGGGGGCGGCGTACAATGAGCAGTTCTTC; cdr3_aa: CSAPYQGAAYNEQFF
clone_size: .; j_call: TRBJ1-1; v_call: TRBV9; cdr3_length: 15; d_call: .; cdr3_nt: TGTGCTAGCAGCGTGGATCCAGGGTTGGCCACTGAAGCTTTCTTT; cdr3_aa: CASSVDPGLATEAFF
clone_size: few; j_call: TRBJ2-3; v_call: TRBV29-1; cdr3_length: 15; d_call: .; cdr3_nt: TGCAGCGTTGGCTCGTTCGGGACTGATTCAGATACGCAGTATTTT; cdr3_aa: CSVGSFGTDSDTQYF
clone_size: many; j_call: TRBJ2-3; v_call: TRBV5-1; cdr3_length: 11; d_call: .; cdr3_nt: TGCGCCAGCATTGGGGTTAATACGCAGTATTTT; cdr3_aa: CASIGVNTQYF
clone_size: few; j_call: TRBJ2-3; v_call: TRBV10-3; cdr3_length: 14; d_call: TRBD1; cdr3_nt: TGTGCCATGAGTGACAGGGGGAGCACAGATACGCAGTATTTT; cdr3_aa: CAMSDRGSTDTQYF
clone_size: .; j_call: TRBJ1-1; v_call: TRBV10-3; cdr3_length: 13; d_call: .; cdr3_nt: TGTGCCATCACCTCTCGGCTAGACACTGAAGCTTTCTTT; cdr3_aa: CAITSRLDTEAFF
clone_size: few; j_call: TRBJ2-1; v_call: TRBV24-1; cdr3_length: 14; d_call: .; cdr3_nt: TGTGCCACCAGTGGAGACTTGAGGGCCAATGAGCAGTTCTTC; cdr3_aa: CATSGDLRANEQFF
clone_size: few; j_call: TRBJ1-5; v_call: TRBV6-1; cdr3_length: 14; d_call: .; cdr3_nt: TGTGCCAGCAGTCCTACAGGGATCGGTCAGCCCCAGCATTTT; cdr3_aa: CASSPTGIGQPQHF
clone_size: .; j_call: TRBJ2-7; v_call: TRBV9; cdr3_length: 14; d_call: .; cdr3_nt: TGTGCCAGCAGCGTAGACCTCGGGGACTACGAGCAGTACTTC; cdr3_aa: CASSVDLGDYEQYF
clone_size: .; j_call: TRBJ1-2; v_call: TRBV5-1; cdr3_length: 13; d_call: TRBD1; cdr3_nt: TGCGCCAGCGCTACAGGACAGGGAGATGGCTACACCTTC; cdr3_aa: CASATGQGDGYTF
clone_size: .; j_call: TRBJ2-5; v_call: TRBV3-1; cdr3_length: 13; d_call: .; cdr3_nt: TGTGCCAGCAGCCAAGTACAGCAAGAGACCCAGTACTTC; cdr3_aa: CASSQVQQETQYF
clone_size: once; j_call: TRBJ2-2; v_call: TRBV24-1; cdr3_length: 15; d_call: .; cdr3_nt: TGTGCCACCAGTGGCCGACATGGGGGCACCGGGGAGCTGTTTTTT; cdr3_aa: CATSGRHGGTGELFF
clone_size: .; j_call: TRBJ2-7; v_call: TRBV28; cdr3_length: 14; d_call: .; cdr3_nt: TGTGCCAGCAGACGGGGTCGGGGAATTTACGAGCAGTACTTC; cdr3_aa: CASRRGRGIYEQYF